These 21 T cell receptor beta chains came from one sample sequenced in a study of identical twins. Each CDR3 protein gets one entry after TCRdb re-called the 5' RACE reads with MiXCR. The sample consists of just under 650,000 distinct CDR3 sequences, under 8.5% of them appearing once. The same data also contributed to another study, on yellow fever vaccine responses in identical twins.

Sequencing was done on a sample of PBMCs. The receptor source for this set is a woman younger than 30 in good health.

This clonotype was seen only a few times. The gene calls are TRBV6-1 and TRBJ2-4, with D possibly being TRBD1 (6 bases). Trimming stripped 5 bases from V and 0 bases from J, with 14 bases between. The germline V gene has CDR1 MNHNS and CDR2 SASEGT. This CDR3 region has 16 residues. The CDR3 loop is CASSTGFSLAKNIQYF. CDR3 sequence (DNA): TGTGCCAGCAGTACAGGGTTCTCTCTAGCCAAAAACATTCAGTACTTC.

J is TRBJ2-3 and V is TRBV6-1; weak D call: TRBD1 (6 bases). V dropped 1 base and J dropped 15 bases, with 8 bases sitting between them. The CDR3 loop spans 10 amino acids. Germline V gene sequence: CDR1 MNHNS, CDR2 SASEGT. Here the CDR3 reads CASSEGGQYF. Here the CDR3 DNA reads TGTGCCAGCAGTGAAGGGGGACAATATTTT.

The chain carries TRBV7-9 and TRBJ2-1; 8 nucleotides line up with TRBD2. V was clipped by 4 bases and J by 3 bases; unmatched bases: 11. The V gene's germline CDR1 is SEHNR and CDR2 FQNEAQ (reference sequence). CDR3 length: 17 residues. CDR3 residues: CASSSPLSGGNYNEQFF. As DNA, the CDR3 is TGTGCCAGCAGCTCGCCCCTAAGCGGGGGAAACTACAATGAGCAGTTCTTC.

This clonotype came up a few times. The J gene is TRBJ1-6, the V gene TRBV11-1; 7 nucleotides line up with TRBD1. The germline CDR1 and CDR2 sequences are SGHAT and FQDESV (reference sequence). J was trimmed by 0 bases and V by 4 bases; bases with no gene match: 12. CDR3 length equals 19 residues. CDR3 sequence: CASSSDHIQGSSYNSPLHF. CDR3 nucleotides: TGTGCCAGCAGCTCTGACCACATACAGGGGAGCTCCTATAATTCACCCCTCCACTTT.

This clonotype appeared a few times. J is TRBJ1-2 and V is TRBV28; a weak D match, TRBD1 (6 bases). The ends were cut back, 2 bases at V and 8 bases at J, with 12 bases in the middle. Germline lookup yields CDR1 MDHEN and CDR2 SYDVKM. The CDR3 length is 13 residues. The CDR3 bases are TGTGCCAGCAGTTTAGAGGGGGGTCAGGGCTACACCTTC. The encoded protein is CASSLEGGQGYTF.

This chain connects TRBV5-1 to TRBJ2-7; TRBD2 agrees at 9 bases. This CDR3 has 15 amino acids. Germline CDR1 and CDR2: SGHRS and YFSETQ. V lost 0 bases and J lost 3; bases outside the gene matches: 4. CDR3 in DNA: TGCGCCAGCAGCTTGGCGGGGACTAGCCTCTACGAGCAGTACTTC. Encoded protein: CASSLAGTSLYEQYF.

This clonotype was seen many times. V and J are TRBV15 and TRBJ2-6; D unresolved. Per the germline V gene, CDR1 is LNHNV and CDR2 is YYDKDF (reference sequence). V was clipped by 8 bases and J by 0 bases, with 11 bases between them. There are 15 residues in the CDR3. The CDR3 DNA follows: TGTGCCACCTCTCCGGTTCCCTCTGGGGCCAACGTCCTGACTTTC. It translates to CATSPVPSGANVLTF. The full variable domain, with the rest looked up from reference TRBV15 and TRBJ2-6, is DAMVIQNPRYQVTQFGKPVTLSCSQTLNHNVMYWYQQKSSQAPKLLFHYYDKDFNNEADTPDNFQSRRPNTSFCFLDIRSPGLGDTAMYLCATSPVPSGANVLTFGAGSRLTVL.

This clonotype has at least ten counts. The chain links TRBV28 to TRBJ1-2; D may be TRBD1 (5 bases). V was shortened by 2 bases and J by 8 bases, with 21 bases between the two germline ends. From germline, CDR1 is MDHEN and CDR2 SYDVKM. The CDR3 extends over 16 amino acids. As DNA, the CDR3 is TGTGCCAGCAGTTTAGAGGGGCAGGTACAGAGCCGGGGCTACACCTTC. Translating gives CASSLEGQVQSRGYTF.

This clonotype was seen a handful of times. This chain links TRBV5-1 with TRBJ1-4; D may be TRBD1 (6 bases). CDR1 and CDR2 from the germline V gene are SGHRS and YFSETQ. Trimming shortened V by 4 bases and J by 7 bases, and 14 bases separated the two germline ends. The CDR3 consists of 14 residues. For the CDR3, the DNA is TGCGCCAGCAGCCCCGGACAGTGGGGTGAAAAACTGTTTTTT. The encoded protein is CASSPGQWGEKLFF.

The chain joins TRBV3-1 to TRBJ2-5; D perhaps matches TRBD1 (5 bases). The CDR3 has 15 residues. V shed 3 bases and J shed 1 base, with 12 bases lying between them. CDR1 and CDR2 from the germline V gene are LGHDT and YNNKEL (reference sequence). The CDR3 loop reads CASSQHTGFQETQYF. DNA for the CDR3: TGTGCCAGCAGCCAGCATACAGGTTTCCAAGAGACCCAGTACTTC.

This clonotype was counted only a few times. V is TRBV15 and J is TRBJ2-5; a weak D match, TRBD2 (6 bases). Trimming cost V 0 bases and J 2 bases, with 10 bases left between them. Looked up from germline, CDR1 is LNHNV and CDR2 is YYDKDF (reference sequence). CDR3 length equals 15 residues. DNA of the CDR3: TGTGCCACCAGCAGAGACCCAAGCGGGCAAGAGACCCAGTACTTC. It translates to CATSRDPSGQETQYF.

The genes are TRBV11-2 and TRBJ2-3; 8 bases fit TRBD2. The J segment lost 5 bases and the V segment lost 1 base, leaving 5 bases of the junction unmatched. Germline V lookup: CDR1 SGHAT, CDR2 FQNNGV. The CDR3 runs 15 residues. The DNA of the CDR3 is TGTGCCAGCAGCTTAGCGGGGGGGCAGGGAGATACGCAGTATTTT. It codes for CASSLAGGQGDTQYF. The whole variable domain, remainder taken from reference TRBV11-2 and TRBJ2-3, is EAGVAQSPRYKIIEKRQSVAFWCNPISGHATLYWYQQILGQGPKLLIQFQNNGVVDDSQLPKDRFSAERLKGVDSTLKIQPAKLEDSAVYLCASSLAGGQGDTQYFGPGTRLTVL.

This clonotype was picked up a small number of times. The chain combines TRBV28 with TRBJ1-2; D is ambiguous. The CDR3 length is 14 residues. V shed 3 bases and J shed 2 bases, with 10 bases lying between them. Germline CDR1 reads MDHEN; CDR2 reads SYDVKM. As DNA, the CDR3 is TGTGCCAGCAGTTTTCGTCCTTCGAACTATGGCTACACCTTC. Translated: CASSFRPSNYGYTF.

The sample holds many counts of this clonotype. The J gene is TRBJ2-2, the V gene TRBV6-1; D gene uncertain. Germline values: CDR1 MNHNS, CDR2 SASEGT. This CDR3 has 16 amino acids. V gave up 6 bases and J gave up 6 bases, with 20 bases separating them. The CDR3 sequence: CASSQRAHIVAGELFF. CDR3 in DNA: TGTGCCAGCAGCCAACGGGCACATATCGTTGCCGGGGAGCTGTTTTTT.

This clonotype occurred a few times. V is TRBV14 and J is TRBJ2-3, with unresolved D. The CDR3 totals 17 residues. Trimming took off 4 bases at V and 2 bases at J, with 19 bases between the two ends. CDR1 and CDR2 (germline): SGHDN, FVKESK. The CDR3 here is CASSPLPFLTLTDTQYF. CDR3 in DNA: TGTGCCAGCAGCCCCCTCCCCTTCTTGACACTCACAGATACGCAGTATTTT.

The CDR3 region is CASSPRDRAMEQYF. In nucleotides, the CDR3 is TGTGCCAGCAGCCCCCGGGACAGGGCCATGGAGCAGTACTTC. V usage is TRBV3-1 and J usage is TRBJ2-7; TRBD1 matches at 9 bases. This CDR3 has 14 residues. V shed 4 bases, J shed 7 bases, and the junction held 8 bases outside the gene matches. Germline-derived CDR1 and CDR2 are LGHDT and YNNKEL (reference sequence).

This clonotype was seen more than once but under ten times. The rearrangement links TRBV28 to TRBJ2-7; 9 nucleotides match TRBD1. Germline loops: CDR1 MDHEN, CDR2 SYDVKM. J lost 6 bases, V lost 6 bases, and 12 bases had no gene match. The CDR3 spans 15 residues. The DNA for the CDR3 is TGTGCCAGCAGCTCCTCTCCGGGACAGGGCTCCGAGCAGTACTTC. This codes for CASSSSPGQGSEQYF.

In this sample, this clonotype turned up a few times. V and J are TRBV12-3 or TRBV12-4 and TRBJ2-1, with TRBD2 matching 9 bases. The CDR3 totals 18 residues. V was pared by 6 bases and J by 1 base, with 13 bases of the junction left unmatched. This CDR3 reads CASRPGTSRKGSYNEQFF. In DNA, the CDR3 is TGTGCCAGCAGACCCGGGACTAGCAGAAAGGGATCCTACAATGAGCAGTTCTTC.

This clonotype has only a few counts. The V gene is TRBV11-2, the J gene TRBJ2-7; D might be TRBD2 (6 bases). The CDR3 length is 15 residues. Germline loops: CDR1 SGHAT, CDR2 FQNNGV. The V gene lost 5 bases and the J gene lost 2 bases, with 16 bases spanning the gap. The CDR3 protein is CASSPYGTLTYEQYF. CDR3 DNA sequence: TGTGCCAGCAGCCCCTACGGGACTTTGACCTACGAGCAGTACTTC.

This clonotype came up many times. The chain carries TRBV6-1 and TRBJ2-1, with D perhaps being TRBD1 or TRBD2 (7 bases each). The CDR3 runs 16 residues. V lost 5 bases and J lost 3, with 17 bases in between. CDR1 and CDR2 from the germline V gene are MNHNS and SASEGT. CDR3 loop: CASSRTGLVSYNEQFF. The CDR3 DNA follows: TGTGCCAGCAGTCGGACAGGACTAGTCAGCTACAATGAGCAGTTCTTC.

This clonotype turned up a few times. The chain joins TRBV7-2 to TRBJ1-2; 7 bases map to TRBD1. In germline, CDR1 is SGHTA, CDR2 FQGNSA. The CDR3 sequence is 14 residues long. V was clipped by 1 base and J by 7 bases; unmatched bases: 6. The CDR3 reads CASSLEGALPGYTF. In DNA, the CDR3 is TGTGCCAGCAGCTTAGAGGGGGCCCTTCCTGGCTACACCTTC.